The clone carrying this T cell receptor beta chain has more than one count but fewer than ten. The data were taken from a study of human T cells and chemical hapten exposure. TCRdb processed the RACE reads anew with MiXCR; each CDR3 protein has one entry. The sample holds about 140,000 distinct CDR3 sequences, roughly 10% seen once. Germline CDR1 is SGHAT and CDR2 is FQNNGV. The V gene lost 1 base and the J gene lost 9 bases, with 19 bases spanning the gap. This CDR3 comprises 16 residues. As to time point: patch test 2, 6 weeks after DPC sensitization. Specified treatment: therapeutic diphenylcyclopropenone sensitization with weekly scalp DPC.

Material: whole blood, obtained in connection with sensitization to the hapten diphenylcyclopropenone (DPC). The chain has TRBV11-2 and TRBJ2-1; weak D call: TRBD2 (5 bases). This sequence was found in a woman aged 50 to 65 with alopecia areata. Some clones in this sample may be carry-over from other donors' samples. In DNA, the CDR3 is TGTGCCAGCAGCTTAGGGGCGGGCCGCCTATTCCTTGAGCAGTTCTTC. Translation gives CASSLGAGRLFLEQFF.